The 10 T cell receptor beta chains listed next were all sequenced from one sample in a study of cytomegalovirus exposure and HLA in healthy donors. TCRdb's table, derived via immunoSEQ multiplex PCR, lists solely in-frame clones and lacks some. Of about 280,000 clones in the sample, 88% are singletons; the top ten hold 0.92%. Material for sequencing was PBMCs. These receptors were taken from a woman between 18 and 29 years old in good health and CMV-seronegative.

The rearrangement uses TRBV5-6 and TRBJ2-7; 7 positions agree with TRBD1. Germline CDR1 is SGHDT and CDR2 is YYEEEE. V lost 3 bases to trimming and J lost 2 bases; unmatched junction nucleotides: 8. The CDR3 totals 15 residues. CDR3 DNA sequence: TGTGCCAGCAGCTCCCCGACAGGGTCCGCCTACGAGCAGTACTTC. The encoded protein is CASSSPTGSAYEQYF.

The J gene is TRBJ2-3, the V gene TRBV6-5; 8 positions agree with TRBD2. The CDR3 length is 14 residues. Germline-derived CDR1 and CDR2 are MNHEY and SVGAGI. The ends lost 7 bases at V and 5 bases at J; junction bases unmatched: 8. CDR3 protein: CASKPGGPEDTQYF. In DNA form, the CDR3 reads TGTGCCAGCAAGCCGGGAGGGCCGGAAGATACGCAGTATTTT.

J is TRBJ2-3 and V is TRBV4-3; possibly TRBD2 for D (6 bases). CDR1 is LGHNA and CDR2 is YSLEER in the germline V gene. With 1 base removed from V and 2 bases from J, the gap between germline ends came to 13 bases. The CDR3 loop spans 16 amino acids. The CDR3 coding sequence is TGCGCCAGCAGCCAAGTACCCGGGAGTTACACAGATACGCAGTATTTT. Translated, it gives CASSQVPGSYTDTQYF.

The chain links TRBV4-3 to TRBJ1-1; D perhaps matches TRBD1 (6 bases). The CDR3 runs to 14 residues. CDR1 is LGHNA, CDR2 YSLEER, per germline. Deletions cut 4 bases from V and 2 bases from J, with 11 bases between. CDR3: CASSLNRVNTEAFF. CDR3 DNA: TGCGCCAGCAGCCTAAACAGGGTTAACACTGAAGCTTTCTTT.

This rearrangement joins TRBV27 to TRBJ2-1; 9 bases align to TRBD2. Germline V CDR1 and CDR2: MNHEY, SMNVEV (reference sequence). Trimming removed 3 bases from V and 7 bases from J; junction bases left unmatched: 7. There are 15 residues in the CDR3. The CDR3 DNA sequence: TGTGCCAGCAGTTTGGAAGCGGGAGGTTTAAATGAGCAGTTCTTC. It codes for CASSLEAGGLNEQFF.

The chain links TRBV12-2 to TRBJ2-2; TRBD2 is the table's D call and was not checked against the DNA. TRBV12-2 is termed a pseudogene. CDR3 size: 17 residues. CDR3 in DNA: TGTGCAAGTCGCCCGACTAGCGGGAGTAGGATCACCGGGGAGCTGTTTTTT. Translated, it gives CASRPTSGSRITGELFF.

The genes are TRBV28 and TRBJ2-4; 11 bases line up with TRBD1. CDR3 length equals 16 residues. The junction had 9 bases not matched to a gene; V was cut back by 6 bases and J by 5 bases. In germline, CDR1 is MDHEN, CDR2 SYDVKM. CDR3 in amino acids: CASREWTGGRENIQYF. The CDR3 bases are TGTGCCAGCAGGGAATGGACAGGGGGCAGGGAAAACATTCAGTACTTC.

The CDR3 sequence is CASSLEVTGEQFF. CDR3 nucleotide sequence: TGTGCCAGCAGCTTAGAGGTTACGGGTGAGCAGTTCTTC. The chain links TRBV11-3 to TRBJ2-1; D ambiguous. V was trimmed by 0 bases and J by 9 bases, leaving 9 bases between them. This CDR3 region has 13 residues. Germline V CDR1 and CDR2: SGHNT, YENEEA.

Only a few counts were recorded for this clone. The chain links TRBV7-3 to TRBJ2-2, with D perhaps matching TRBD2 (6 bases). V lost 8 bases, J lost 6 bases, and 16 bases lay in between. Germline V gene data show CDR1 as SGHTA and CDR2 as FQGTGA. This CDR3 spans 14 amino acids. The CDR3 nucleotides are TGTGCCAGCGGGCGGCCGGAGGGGTCCGGGGAGCTGTTTTTT. Protein product: CASGRPEGSGELFF.

V and J are TRBV25-1 and TRBJ2-1; TRBD2 matches 8 bases. Germline assignment: CDR1 MGHDK and CDR2 SYGVNS. The CDR3 is made up of 15 amino acids. The V and J ends lost 3 bases and 6 bases, in that order; junction bases with no gene match: 7. For the CDR3, the DNA is TGTGCCAGCAGTGATAGGGGAGGGACTAGCAATGAGCAGTTCTTC. Translating gives CASSDRGGTSNEQFF.